These 9 T cell receptor beta chains were sequenced from one sample in a study of blood T cell repertoires in COVID-19. The method was immunoSEQ multiplex PCR; TCRdb's version includes in-frame clones alone and lacks a portion of them. In the table there are 650,000 to 800,000 clones, around 90% of which are singletons. Sequencing was performed on peripheral blood. The origin of the receptors is a woman aged 18 to 35 with acute or convalescent COVID-19.

The chain links TRBV10-3 to TRBJ2-7; D is unclear. This CDR3 has 14 residues. CDR1 and CDR2 (germline): ENHRY, SYGVKD. The V end lost 6 bases, the J end lost 2 bases, and 14 bases lay between the germline ends. The CDR3 DNA reads as TGTGCCATCAGGACCCTCGGCGGCCCCTACGAGCAGTACTTC. Protein: CAIRTLGGPYEQYF.

This chain uses TRBV4-2 with TRBJ2-6, with 8 bases fitting TRBD1. J was trimmed by 3 bases and V by 3 bases; bases with no gene match: 4. Germline CDR1 is LGHNA and CDR2 is YNFKEQ. The CDR3 extends over 16 amino acids. CDR3 residues: CASSQGQASGANVLTF. The DNA for the CDR3 is TGTGCCAGCAGCCAGGGACAGGCCAGTGGGGCCAACGTCCTGACTTTC.

The sample holds one count of this clone. The chain recombines TRBV7-9 with TRBJ2-1; 9 positions agree with TRBD1. Germline CDR1 and CDR2: SEHNR and FQNEAQ (reference sequence). V was pared by 6 bases and J by 3 bases, with 9 bases of the junction left unmatched. CDR3 length equals 16 residues. CDR3 DNA: TGTGCCAGCAGTCATGAACCGGGACAGGGCTACAATGAGCAGTTCTTC. Its translation is CASSHEPGQGYNEQFF.

The chain combines TRBV25-1 with TRBJ1-2; D is undetermined. This CDR3 spans 13 amino acids. Germline assignment: CDR1 MGHDK and CDR2 SYGVNS. Trimming pared 4 bases from V and 8 bases from J, leaving 14 bases between. The CDR3 DNA sequence: TGTGCCAGCAGTGCGGCGGGGAAGAGCGGCTACACCTTC. Its protein is CASSAAGKSGYTF.

The gene calls are TRBV5-1 and TRBJ1-1; D remains unclear. The CDR3 spans 14 residues. CDR1 is SGHRS and CDR2 is YFSETQ in the germline V gene. V lost 2 bases to trimming and J lost 2 bases, with 10 bases between them. The CDR3 is CASSFFLANTEAFF. DNA of the CDR3: TGCGCCAGCAGCTTTTTCCTGGCCAACACTGAAGCTTTCTTT.

The J gene is TRBJ1-3, the V gene TRBV2; 8 positions agree with TRBD1. In germline, CDR1 is SNHLY, CDR2 FYNNEI. With V trimmed by 11 bases and J by 1 base, 22 bases remained unmatched. This CDR3 contains 19 residues. CDR3: CAGTGTGGTRGRSGNTIYF. The DNA of the CDR3 is TGTGCCGGTACCGGGACAGGCGGTACCAGGGGGCGATCTGGAAACACCATATATTTT. The entire variable domain, with the rest obtained from reference TRBV2 and TRBJ1-3, is as follows: EPEVTQTPSHQVTQMGQEVILRCVPISNHLYFYWYRQILGQKVEFLVSFYNNEISEKSEIFDDQFSVERPDGSNFTLKIRSTKLEDSAMYFCAGTGTGGTRGRSGNTIYFGEGSWLTVV.

The chain links TRBV13 to TRBJ1-2; maybe TRBD1 (5 bases). V lost 5 bases to trimming and J lost 2 bases, with 9 bases between them. Germline CDR1 is PRHDT and CDR2 is FYEKMQ (reference sequence). This CDR3 has 13 amino acids. CDR3 in amino acids: CASSGTDNYGYTF. The CDR3 DNA follows: TGTGCCAGCAGCGGGACTGACAACTATGGCTACACCTTC. The whole variable domain, remainder taken from reference TRBV13 and TRBJ1-2, is AAGVIQSPRHLIKEKRETATLKCYPIPRHDTVYWYQQGPGQDPQFLISFYEKMQSDKGSIPDRFSAQQFSDYHSELNMSSLELGDSALYFCASSGTDNYGYTFGSGTRLTVV.

The chain links TRBV19 to TRBJ1-1; the D gene is possibly TRBD1 (5 bases). There are 16 residues in the CDR3. From germline, CDR1 is LNHDA and CDR2 SQIVND (reference sequence). V was cut by 0 bases and J by 6 bases, with 17 bases left in between. The CDR3, as DNA: TGTGCCAGTAGTATAGACAGGGTTGCGATGGAGTCTGAAGCTTTCTTT. Encoded protein: CASSIDRVAMESEAFF.

The V and J genes are TRBV12-3 or TRBV12-4 and TRBJ1-5; D not certain. This CDR3 has 12 residues. The ends were cut back, 4 bases at V and 6 bases at J, with 7 bases in the middle. As DNA, the CDR3 is TGTGCCAGCAGTTCCAGGCCTCAGCCCCAGCATTTT. Its translation is CASSSRPQPQHF.